Sequencing of this TCR beta chain was carried out in a study of blood T cell repertoires in COVID-19. For the study at large: Both acute and convalescent COVID-19 samples were obtained from the United States, Italy and Spain. T cells, B-cell-depleted T cells, or PBMCs supplied cDNA or gDNA.

Enrolled during active infection, Seattle patients were then followed longitudinally. V was clipped by 3 bases and J by 8 bases, with 10 bases between them. This CDR3 contains 12 residues. Germline V gene data show CDR1 as SGHTA and CDR2 as FQGNSA. In the study's own analysis: Amplification of reference gene primers provided the estimated nucleated cell counts. The assay was immunoSEQ multiplex PCR, and TCRdb's table has in-frame clones only and misses some. That table supplies the V and J calls and clone size; D and trimming were determined from the DNA. The sample carries a few hundred thousand clones, more than 85% recorded once.

Material: peripheral blood. The chain joins TRBV7-2 to TRBJ1-2; a possible D gene is TRBD1 (5 bases). The sequence came from a person aged 18-35 years with COVID-19, enrolled during active disease. CDR3 coding DNA: TGTGCCAGCAGCTTGCAGGGTACGGGCTACACCTTC. Amino acids: CASSLQGTGYTF. The whole variable domain, remainder taken from reference TRBV7-2 and TRBJ1-2, is GAGVSQSPSNKVTEKGKDVELRCDPISGHTALYWYRQSLGQGLEFLIYFQGNSAPDKSGLPSDRFSAERTGGSVSTLTIQRTQQEDSAVYLCASSLQGTGYTFGSGTRLTVV.